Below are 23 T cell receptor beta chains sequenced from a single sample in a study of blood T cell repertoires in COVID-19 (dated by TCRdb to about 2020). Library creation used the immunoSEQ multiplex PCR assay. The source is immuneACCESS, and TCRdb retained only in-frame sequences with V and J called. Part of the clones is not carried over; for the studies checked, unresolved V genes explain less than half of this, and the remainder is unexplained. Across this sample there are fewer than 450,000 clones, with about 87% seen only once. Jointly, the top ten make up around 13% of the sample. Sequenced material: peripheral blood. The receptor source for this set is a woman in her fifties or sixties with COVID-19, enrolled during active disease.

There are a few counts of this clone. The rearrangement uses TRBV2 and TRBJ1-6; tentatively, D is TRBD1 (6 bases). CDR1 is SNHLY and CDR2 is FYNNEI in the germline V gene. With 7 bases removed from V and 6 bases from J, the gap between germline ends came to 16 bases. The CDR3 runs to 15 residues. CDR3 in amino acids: CASKLQGNSNSPLHF. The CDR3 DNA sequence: TGTGCCAGCAAGTTACAGGGAAATTCTAATTCACCCCTCCACTTT.

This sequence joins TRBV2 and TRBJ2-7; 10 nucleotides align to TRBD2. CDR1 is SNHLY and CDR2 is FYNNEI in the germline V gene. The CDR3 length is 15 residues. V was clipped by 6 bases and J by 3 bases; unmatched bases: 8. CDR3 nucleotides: TGTGCCAGCAGGGGGGGACTAGCGTCCTTCTACGAGCAGTACTTC. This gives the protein CASRGGLASFYEQYF.

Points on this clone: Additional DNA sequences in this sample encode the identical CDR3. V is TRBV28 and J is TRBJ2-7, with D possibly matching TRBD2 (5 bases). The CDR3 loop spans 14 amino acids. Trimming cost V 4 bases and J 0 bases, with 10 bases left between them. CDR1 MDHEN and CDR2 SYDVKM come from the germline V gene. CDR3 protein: CASSWTGSSYEQYF. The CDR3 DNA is TGTGCCAGCAGTTGGACGGGAAGCTCCTACGAGCAGTACTTC.

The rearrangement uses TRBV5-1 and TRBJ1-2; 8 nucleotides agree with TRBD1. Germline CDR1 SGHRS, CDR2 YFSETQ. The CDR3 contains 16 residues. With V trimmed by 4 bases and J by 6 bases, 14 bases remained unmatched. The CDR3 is CASSLLNGQGVNGYTF. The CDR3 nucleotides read TGCGCCAGCAGCCTATTGAACGGACAGGGAGTAAATGGCTACACCTTC.

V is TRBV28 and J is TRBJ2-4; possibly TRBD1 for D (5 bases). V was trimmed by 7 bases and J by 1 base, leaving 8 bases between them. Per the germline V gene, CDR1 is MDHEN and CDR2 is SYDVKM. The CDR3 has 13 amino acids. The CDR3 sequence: CASKPGAKNIQYF. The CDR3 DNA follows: TGTGCCAGCAAACCAGGGGCCAAAAACATTCAGTACTTC. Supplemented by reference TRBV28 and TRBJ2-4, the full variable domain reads DVKVTQSSRYLVKRTGEKVFLECVQDMDHENMFWYRQDPGLGLRLIYFSYDVKMKEKGDIPEGYSVSREKKERFSLILESASTNQTSMYLCASKPGAKNIQYFGAGTRLSVL.

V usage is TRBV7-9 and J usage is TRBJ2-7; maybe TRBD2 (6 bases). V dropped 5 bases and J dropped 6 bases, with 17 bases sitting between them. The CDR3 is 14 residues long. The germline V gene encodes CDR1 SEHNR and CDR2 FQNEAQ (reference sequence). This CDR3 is CASSPGGYPGEQYF. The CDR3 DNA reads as TGTGCCAGCAGCCCTGGGGGGTACCCAGGCGAGCAGTACTTC. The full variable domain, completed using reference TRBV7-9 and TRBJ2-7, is DTGVSQNPRHKITKRGQNVTFRCDPISEHNRLYWYRQTLGQGPEFLTYFQNEAQLEKSRLLSDRFSAERPKGSFSTLEIQRTEQGDSAMYLCASSPGGYPGEQYFGPGTRLTVT.

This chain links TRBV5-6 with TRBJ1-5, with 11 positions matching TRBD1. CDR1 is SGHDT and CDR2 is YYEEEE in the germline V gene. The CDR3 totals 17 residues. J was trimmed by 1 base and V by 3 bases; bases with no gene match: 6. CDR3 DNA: TGTGCCAGCAGCTCCTTAGGACAGGGGGCCAGCAATCAGCCCCAGCATTTT. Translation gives CASSSLGQGASNQPQHF.

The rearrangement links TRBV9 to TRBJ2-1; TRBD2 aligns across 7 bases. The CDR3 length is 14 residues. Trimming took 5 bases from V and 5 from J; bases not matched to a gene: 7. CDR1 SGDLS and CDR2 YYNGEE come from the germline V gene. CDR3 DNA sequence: TGTGCCAGCAGTGGGCGGGGGAGGAACAATGAGCAGTTCTTC. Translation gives CASSGRGRNNEQFF.

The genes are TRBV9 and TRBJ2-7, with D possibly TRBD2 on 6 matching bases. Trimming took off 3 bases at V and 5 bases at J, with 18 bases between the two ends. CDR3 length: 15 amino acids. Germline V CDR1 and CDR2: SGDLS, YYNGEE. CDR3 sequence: CASSAGDLLLDEQYF. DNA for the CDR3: TGTGCCAGCAGCGCGGGGGACCTGCTCCTGGACGAGCAGTACTTC.

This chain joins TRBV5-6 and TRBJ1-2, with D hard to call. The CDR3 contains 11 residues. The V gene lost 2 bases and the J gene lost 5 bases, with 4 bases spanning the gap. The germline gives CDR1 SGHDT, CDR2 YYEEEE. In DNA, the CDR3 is TGTGCCAGCAGCTTCCTGTATGGCTACACCTTC. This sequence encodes CASSFLYGYTF.

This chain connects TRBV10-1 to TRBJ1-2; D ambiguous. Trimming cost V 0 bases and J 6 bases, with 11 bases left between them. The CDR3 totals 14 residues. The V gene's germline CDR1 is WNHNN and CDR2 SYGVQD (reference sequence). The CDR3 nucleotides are TGCGCCAGCAGTGAGTCGAGGAGCGAGAATGGCTACACCTTC. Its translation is CASSESRSENGYTF.

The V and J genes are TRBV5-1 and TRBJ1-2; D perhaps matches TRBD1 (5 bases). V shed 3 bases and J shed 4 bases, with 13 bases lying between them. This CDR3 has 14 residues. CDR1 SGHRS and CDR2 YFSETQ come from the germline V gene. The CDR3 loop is CASSSDGGSYGYTF. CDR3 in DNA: TGCGCCAGCAGCTCCGACGGGGGAAGCTATGGCTACACCTTC.

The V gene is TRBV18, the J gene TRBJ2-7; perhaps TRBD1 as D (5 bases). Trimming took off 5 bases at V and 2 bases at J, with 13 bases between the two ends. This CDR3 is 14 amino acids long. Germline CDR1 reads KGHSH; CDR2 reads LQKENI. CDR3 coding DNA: TGTGCCAGCTCAGCTTCGCAGGGTCCCTACGAGCAGTACTTC. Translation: CASSASQGPYEQYF.

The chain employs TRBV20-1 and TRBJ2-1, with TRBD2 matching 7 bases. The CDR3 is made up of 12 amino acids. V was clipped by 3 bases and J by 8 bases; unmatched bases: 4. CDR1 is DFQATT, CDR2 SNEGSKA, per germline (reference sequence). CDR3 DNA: TGCAGTGCTAGTAAGCGGGGTGATGAGCAGTTCTTC. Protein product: CSASKRGDEQFF.

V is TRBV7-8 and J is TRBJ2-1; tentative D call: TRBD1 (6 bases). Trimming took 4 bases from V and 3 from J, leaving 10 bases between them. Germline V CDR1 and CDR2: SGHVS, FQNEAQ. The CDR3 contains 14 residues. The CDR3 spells CASSSWTDYNEQFF. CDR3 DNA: TGTGCCAGCAGCTCCTGGACAGACTACAATGAGCAGTTCTTC.

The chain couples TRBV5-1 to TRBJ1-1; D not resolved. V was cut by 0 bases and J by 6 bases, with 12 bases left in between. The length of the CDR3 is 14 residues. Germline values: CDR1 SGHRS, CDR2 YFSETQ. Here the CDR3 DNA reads TGCGCCAGCAGCTTGGCGGGGAGAGGGTCTGAAGCTTTCTTT. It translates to CASSLAGRGSEAFF.

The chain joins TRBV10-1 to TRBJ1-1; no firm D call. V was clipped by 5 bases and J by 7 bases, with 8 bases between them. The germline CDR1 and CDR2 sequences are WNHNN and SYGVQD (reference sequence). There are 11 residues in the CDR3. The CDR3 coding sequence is TGCGCCAGCAGTTTTAGAGATGAAGCTTTCTTT. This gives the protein CASSFRDEAFF.

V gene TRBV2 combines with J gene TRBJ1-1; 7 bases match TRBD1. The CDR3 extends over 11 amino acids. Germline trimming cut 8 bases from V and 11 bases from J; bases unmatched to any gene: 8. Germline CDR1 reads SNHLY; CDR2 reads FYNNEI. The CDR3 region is CASREQGRAFF. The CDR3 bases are TGTGCCAGCCGAGAACAGGGGAGGGCTTTCTTT.

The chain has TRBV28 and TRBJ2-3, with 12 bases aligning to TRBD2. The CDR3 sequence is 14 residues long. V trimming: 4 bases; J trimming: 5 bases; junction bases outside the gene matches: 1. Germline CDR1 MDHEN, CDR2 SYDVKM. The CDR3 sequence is CASSWTSGVDTQYF. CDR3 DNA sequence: TGTGCCAGCAGTTGGACTAGCGGGGTAGATACGCAGTATTTT. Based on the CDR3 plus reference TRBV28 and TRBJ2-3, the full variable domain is DVKVTQSSRYLVKRTGEKVFLECVQDMDHENMFWYRQDPGLGLRLIYFSYDVKMKEKGDIPEGYSVSREKKERFSLILESASTNQTSMYLCASSWTSGVDTQYFGPGTRLTVL.

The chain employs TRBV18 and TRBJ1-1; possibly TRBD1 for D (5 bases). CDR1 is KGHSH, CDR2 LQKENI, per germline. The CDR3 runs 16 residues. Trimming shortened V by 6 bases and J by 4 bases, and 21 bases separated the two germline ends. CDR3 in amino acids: CASSTALTGLGTEAFF. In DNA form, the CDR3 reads TGTGCCAGCTCCACCGCCCTAACAGGCCTCGGCACTGAAGCTTTCTTT.

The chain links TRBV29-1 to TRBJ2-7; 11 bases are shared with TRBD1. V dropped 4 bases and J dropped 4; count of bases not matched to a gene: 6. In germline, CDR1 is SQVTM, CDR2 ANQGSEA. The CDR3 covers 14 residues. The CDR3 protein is CSVAGTGGRYEQYF. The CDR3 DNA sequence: TGCAGCGTTGCTGGGACAGGGGGAAGGTACGAGCAGTACTTC.

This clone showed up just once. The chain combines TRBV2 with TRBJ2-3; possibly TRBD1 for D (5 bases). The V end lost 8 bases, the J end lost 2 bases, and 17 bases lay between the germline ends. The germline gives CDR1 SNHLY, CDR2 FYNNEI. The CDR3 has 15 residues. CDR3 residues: CASLSDTFNTDTQYF. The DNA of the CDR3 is TGTGCCAGCCTCTCGGACACCTTTAACACAGATACGCAGTATTTT.

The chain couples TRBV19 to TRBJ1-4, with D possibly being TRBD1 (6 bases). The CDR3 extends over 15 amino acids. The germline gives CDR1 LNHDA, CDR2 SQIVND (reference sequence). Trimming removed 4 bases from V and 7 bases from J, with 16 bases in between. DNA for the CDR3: TGTGCCAGTAGTACCTTTGGACAGCCGGCTGAAAAACTGTTTTTT. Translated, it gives CASSTFGQPAEKLFF.